The sequence of this TCR beta chain was determined in a study of blood T cell repertoires in COVID-19. At the level of the study: The United States, Italy and Spain supplied acute and convalescent COVID-19 samples. In each case, the material was cDNA or gDNA derived from T cells, B-cell-depleted T cells, or PBMCs.

Germline lookup yields CDR1 MNHEY and CDR2 SVGAGI. The CDR3 extends over 15 amino acids. The V segment lost 5 bases and the J segment 10 bases; nucleotides outside the gene matches: 10. As originally analysed: Estimated nucleated cell counts came from reference gene primer amplification. Sequencing used immunoSEQ multiplex PCR; TCRdb keeps in-frame clones, though not all of them. The V and J calls and clone size are taken from that table; D and trimming were inferred from the DNA. Counted here are 20,000 to 25,000 clones, around 83% occurring once; the ten biggest clones make up about 48%. The chain carries TRBV6-5 and TRBJ1-6, with 8 positions matching TRBD1. The sequencing sample was made of peripheral blood. The sequence was collected from a man between 65 and 85 years old with acute or convalescent COVID-19. CDR3: CASSPGQGGVSPLHF. The CDR3 DNA is TGTGCCAGCAGTCCAGGACAGGGCGGGGTCTCACCCCTCCACTTT.